Presented here are 2 T cell receptor beta chains from one specimen sequenced in a study of cytomegalovirus exposure and HLA in healthy donors. PCR primers comprised 60 Vbeta and 13 Jbeta primers. Libraries were prepared by immunoSEQ multiplex PCR; TCRdb keeps only in-frame clonotypes and omits some of them. The profile covers around 200,000 clones, with about four fifths appearing a single time and more than 8.5% taken by the ten largest. Sequencing used PBMCs. The source of these receptors is a woman between 50 and 59 years old in good health and CMV-seropositive.

The gene calls are TRBV18 and TRBJ1-2, with 8 positions matching TRBD1. V lost 2 bases to trimming and J lost 7 bases; unmatched junction nucleotides: 9. Germline V lookup: CDR1 KGHSH, CDR2 LQKENI. This CDR3 region has 15 residues. The chain's CDR3 is CASSPRTGSESGYTF. The CDR3 region has the DNA TGTGCCAGCTCACCAAGGACAGGGAGTGAGAGTGGCTACACCTTC.

The chain uses TRBV9 and TRBJ2-2, with 10 positions matching TRBD2. The CDR3 is made up of 17 amino acids. V trimming: 0 bases; J trimming: 3 bases; junction bases outside the gene matches: 5. Germline V gene sequence: CDR1 SGDLS, CDR2 YYNGEE. The CDR3 here is CASSVGSGGAYTGELFF. The CDR3, as DNA: TGTGCCAGCAGCGTAGGGAGCGGGGGGGCCTACACCGGGGAGCTGTTTTTT.